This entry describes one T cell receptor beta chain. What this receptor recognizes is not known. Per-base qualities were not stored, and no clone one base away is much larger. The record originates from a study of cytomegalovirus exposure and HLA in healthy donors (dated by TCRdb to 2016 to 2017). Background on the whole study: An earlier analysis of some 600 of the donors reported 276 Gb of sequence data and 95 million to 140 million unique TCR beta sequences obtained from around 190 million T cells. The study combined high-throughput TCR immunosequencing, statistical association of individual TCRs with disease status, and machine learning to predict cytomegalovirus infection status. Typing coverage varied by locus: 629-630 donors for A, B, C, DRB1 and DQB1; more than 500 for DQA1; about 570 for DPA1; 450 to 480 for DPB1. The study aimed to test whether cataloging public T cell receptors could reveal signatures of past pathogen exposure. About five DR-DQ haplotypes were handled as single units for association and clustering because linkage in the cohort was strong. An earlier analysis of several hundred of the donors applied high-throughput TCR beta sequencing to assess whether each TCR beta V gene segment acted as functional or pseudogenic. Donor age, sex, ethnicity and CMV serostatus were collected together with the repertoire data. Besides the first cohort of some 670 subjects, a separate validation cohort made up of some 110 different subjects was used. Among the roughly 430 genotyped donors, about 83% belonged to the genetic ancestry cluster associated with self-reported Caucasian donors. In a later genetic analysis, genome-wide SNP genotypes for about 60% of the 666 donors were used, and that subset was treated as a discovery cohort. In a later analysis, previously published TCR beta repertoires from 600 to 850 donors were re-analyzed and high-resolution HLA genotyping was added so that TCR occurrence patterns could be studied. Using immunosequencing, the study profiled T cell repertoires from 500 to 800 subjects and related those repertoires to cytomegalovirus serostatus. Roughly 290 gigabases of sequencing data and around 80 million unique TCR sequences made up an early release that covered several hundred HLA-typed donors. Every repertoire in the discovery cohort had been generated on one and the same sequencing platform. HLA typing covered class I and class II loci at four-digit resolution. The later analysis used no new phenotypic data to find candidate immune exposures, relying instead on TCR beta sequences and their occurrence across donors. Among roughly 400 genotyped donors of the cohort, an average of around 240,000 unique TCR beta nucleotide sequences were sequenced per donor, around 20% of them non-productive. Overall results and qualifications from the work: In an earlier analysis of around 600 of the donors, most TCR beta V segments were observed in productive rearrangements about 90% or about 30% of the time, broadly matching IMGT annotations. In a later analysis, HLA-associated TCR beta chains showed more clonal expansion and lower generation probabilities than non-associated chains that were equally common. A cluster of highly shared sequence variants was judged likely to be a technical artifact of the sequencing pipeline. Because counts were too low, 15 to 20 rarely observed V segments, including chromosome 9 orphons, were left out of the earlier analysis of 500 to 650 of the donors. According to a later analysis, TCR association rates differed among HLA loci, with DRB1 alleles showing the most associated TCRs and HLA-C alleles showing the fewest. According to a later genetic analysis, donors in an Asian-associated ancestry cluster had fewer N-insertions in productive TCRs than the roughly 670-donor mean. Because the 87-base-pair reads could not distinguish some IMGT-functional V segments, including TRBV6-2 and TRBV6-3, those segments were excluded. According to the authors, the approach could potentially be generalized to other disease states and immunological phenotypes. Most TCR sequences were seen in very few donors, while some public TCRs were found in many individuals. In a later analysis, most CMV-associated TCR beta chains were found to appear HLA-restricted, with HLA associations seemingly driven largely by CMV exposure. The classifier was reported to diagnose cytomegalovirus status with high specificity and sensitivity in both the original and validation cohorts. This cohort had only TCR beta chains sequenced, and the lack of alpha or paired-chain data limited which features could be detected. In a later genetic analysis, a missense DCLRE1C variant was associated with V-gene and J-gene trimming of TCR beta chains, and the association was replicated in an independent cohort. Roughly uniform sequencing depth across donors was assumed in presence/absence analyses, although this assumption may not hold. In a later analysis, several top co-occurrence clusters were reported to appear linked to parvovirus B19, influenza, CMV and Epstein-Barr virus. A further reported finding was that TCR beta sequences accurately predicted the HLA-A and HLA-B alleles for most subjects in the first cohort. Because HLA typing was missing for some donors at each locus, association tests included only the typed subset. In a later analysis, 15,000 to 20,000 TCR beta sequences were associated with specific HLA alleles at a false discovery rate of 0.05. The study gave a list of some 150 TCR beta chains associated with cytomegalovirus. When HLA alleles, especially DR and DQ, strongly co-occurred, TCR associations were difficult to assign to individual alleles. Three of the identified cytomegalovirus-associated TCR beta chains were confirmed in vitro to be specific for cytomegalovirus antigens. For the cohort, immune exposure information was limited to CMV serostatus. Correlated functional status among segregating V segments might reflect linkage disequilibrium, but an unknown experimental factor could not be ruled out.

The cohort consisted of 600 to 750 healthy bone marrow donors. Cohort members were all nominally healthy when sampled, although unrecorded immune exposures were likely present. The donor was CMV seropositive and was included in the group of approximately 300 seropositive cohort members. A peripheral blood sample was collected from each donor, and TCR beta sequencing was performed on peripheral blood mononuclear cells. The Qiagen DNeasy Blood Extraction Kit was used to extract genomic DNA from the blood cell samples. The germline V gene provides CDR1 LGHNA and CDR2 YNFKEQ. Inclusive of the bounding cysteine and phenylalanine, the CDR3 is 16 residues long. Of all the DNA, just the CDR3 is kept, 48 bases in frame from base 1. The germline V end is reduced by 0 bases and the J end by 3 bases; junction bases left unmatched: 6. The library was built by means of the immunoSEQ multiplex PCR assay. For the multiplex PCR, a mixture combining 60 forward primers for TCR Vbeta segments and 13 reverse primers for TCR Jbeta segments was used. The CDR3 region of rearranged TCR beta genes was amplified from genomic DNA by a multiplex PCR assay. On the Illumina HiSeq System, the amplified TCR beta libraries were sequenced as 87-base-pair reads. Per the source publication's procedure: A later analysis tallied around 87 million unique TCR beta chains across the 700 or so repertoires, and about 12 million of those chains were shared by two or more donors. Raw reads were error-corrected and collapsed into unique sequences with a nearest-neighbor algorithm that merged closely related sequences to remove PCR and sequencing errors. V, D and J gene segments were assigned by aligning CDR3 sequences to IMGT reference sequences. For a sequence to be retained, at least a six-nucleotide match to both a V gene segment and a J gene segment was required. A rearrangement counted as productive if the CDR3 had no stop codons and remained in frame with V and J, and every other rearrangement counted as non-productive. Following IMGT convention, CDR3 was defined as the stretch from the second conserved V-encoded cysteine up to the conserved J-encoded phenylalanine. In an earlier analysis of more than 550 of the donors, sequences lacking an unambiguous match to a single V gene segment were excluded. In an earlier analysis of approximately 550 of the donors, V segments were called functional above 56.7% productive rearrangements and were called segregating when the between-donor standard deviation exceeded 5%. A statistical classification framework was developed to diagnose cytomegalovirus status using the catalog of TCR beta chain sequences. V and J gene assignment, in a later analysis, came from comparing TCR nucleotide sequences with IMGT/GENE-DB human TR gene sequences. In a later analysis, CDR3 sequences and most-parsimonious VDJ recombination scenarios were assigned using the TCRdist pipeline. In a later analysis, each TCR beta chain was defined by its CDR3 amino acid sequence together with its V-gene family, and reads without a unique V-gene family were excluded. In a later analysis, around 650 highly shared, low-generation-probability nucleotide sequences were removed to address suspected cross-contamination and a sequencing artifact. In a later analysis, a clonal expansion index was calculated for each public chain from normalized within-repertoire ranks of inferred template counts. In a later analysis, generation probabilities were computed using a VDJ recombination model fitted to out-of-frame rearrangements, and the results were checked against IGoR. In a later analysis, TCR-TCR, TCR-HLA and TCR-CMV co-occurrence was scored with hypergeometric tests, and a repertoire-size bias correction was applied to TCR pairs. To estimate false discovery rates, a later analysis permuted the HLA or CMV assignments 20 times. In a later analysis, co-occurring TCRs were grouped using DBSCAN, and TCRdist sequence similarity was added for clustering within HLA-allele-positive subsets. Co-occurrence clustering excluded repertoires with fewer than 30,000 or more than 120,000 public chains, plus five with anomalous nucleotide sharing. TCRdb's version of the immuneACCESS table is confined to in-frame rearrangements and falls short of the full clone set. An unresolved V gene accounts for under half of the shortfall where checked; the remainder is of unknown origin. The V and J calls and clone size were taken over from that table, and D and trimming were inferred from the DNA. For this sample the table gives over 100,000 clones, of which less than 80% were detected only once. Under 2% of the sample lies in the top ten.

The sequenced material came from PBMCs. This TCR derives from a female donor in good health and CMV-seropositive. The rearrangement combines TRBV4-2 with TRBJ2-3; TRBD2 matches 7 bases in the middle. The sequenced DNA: TGTGCCAGCAGCCAAGATTCGACTAGCCTAACAGATACGCAGTATTTT. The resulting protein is CASSQDSTSLTDTQYF.